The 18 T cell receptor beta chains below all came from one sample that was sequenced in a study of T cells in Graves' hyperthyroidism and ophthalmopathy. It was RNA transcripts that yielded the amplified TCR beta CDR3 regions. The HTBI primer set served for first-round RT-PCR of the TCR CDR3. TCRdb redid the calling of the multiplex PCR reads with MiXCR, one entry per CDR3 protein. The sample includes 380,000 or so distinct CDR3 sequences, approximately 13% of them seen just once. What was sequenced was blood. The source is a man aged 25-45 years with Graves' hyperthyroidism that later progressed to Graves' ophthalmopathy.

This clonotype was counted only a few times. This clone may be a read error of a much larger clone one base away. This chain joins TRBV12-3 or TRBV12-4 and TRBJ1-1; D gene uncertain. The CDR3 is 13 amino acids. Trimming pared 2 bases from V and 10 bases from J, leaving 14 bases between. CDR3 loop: CASSLSVWAGAFF. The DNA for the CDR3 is TGTGCCAGCAGTTTATCGGTTTGGGCTGGAGCTTTCTTT.

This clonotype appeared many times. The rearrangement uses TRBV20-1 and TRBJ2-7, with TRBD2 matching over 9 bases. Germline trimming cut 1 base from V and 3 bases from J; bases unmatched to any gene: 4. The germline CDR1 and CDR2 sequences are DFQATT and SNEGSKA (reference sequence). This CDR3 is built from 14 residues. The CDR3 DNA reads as TGCAGTGCTAGAGTTAGCGGGGGCCTCTACGAGCAGTACTTC. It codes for CSARVSGGLYEQYF.

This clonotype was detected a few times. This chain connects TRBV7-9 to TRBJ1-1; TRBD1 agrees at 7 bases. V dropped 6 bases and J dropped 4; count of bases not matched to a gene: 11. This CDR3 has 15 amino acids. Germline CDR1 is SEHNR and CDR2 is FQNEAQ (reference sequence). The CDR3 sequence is CASRLTGAVGTEAFF. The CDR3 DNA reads TGTGCCAGCAGGCTTACAGGGGCGGTGGGCACTGAAGCTTTCTTT.

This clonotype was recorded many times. This CDR3 reads CAWNRNAGDGYTF. The CDR3 DNA follows: TGTGCCTGGAACAGGAACGCAGGAGATGGCTACACCTTC. The J gene is TRBJ1-2, the V gene TRBV30; a weak D match, TRBD1 (5 bases). V was trimmed by 4 bases and J by 6 bases, leaving 15 bases between them. Germline V gene data show CDR1 as GTSNPN and CDR2 as SVGIG (reference sequence). CDR3 length: 13 residues.

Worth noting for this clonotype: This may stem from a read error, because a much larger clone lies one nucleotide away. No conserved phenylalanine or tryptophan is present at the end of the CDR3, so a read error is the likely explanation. The CDR3 is CASSLVRAGDQPQHL. Written as DNA, the CDR3 is TGTGCCAGCAGTTTAGTCAGGGCCGGAGATCAGCCCCAGCATCTT. The V call is TRBV12-3 or TRBV12-4, the J call TRBJ1-5; TRBD1 might be the D (5 bases). The CDR3 spans 15 residues. Trimming cost V 1 base and J 5 bases, with 12 bases left between them.

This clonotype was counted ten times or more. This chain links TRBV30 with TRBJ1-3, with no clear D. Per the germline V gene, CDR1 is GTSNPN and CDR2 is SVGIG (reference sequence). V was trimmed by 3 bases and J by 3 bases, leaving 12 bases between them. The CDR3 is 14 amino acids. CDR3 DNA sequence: TGTGCCTGGAGCTACGGACTGTTTGGAAACACCATATATTTT. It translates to CAWSYGLFGNTIYF.

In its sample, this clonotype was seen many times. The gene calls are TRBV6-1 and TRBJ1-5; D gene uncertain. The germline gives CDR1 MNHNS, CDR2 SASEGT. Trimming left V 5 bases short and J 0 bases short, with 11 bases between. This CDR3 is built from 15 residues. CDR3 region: CASSPQDYSNQPQHF. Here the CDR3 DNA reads TGTGCCAGCAGTCCGCAGGATTATAGCAATCAGCCCCAGCATTTT.

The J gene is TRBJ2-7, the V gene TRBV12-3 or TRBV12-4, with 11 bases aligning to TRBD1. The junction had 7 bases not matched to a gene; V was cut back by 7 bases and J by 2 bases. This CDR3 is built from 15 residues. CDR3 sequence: CASKRRGQGAYEQYF. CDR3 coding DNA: TGTGCCAGCAAAAGGCGGGGACAGGGGGCCTACGAGCAGTACTTC.

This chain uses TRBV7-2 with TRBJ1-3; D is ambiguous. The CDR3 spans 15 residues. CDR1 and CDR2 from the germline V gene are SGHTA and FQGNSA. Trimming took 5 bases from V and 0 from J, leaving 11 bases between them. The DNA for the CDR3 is TGTGCCAGCAGCAGCGACTGGACCTCTGGAAACACCATATATTTT. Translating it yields CASSSDWTSGNTIYF.

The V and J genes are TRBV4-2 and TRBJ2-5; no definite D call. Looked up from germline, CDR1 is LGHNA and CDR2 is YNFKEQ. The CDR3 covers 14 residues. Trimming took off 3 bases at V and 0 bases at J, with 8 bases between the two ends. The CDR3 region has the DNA TGTGCCAGCAGCCAGATACACGACCAAGAGACCCAGTACTTC. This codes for CASSQIHDQETQYF.

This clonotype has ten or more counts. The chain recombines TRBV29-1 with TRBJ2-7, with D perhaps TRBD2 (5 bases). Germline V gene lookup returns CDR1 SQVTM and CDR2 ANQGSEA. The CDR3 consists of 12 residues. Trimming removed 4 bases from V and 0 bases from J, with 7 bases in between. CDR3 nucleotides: TGCAGCGTTGGAGGGAGCTCCTACGAGCAGTACTTC. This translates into CSVGGSSYEQYF.

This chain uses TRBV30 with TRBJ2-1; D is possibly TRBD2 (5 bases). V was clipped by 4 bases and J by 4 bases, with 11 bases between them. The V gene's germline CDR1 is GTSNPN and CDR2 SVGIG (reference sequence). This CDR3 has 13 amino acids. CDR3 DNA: TGTGCCTGGACCAGCGGACTTTACAATGAGCAGTTCTTC. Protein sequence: CAWTSGLYNEQFF.

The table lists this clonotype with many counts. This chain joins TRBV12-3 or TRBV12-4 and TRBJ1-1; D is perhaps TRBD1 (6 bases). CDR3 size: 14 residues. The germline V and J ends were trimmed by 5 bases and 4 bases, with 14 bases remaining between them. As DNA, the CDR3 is TGTGCCAGCAGTGGGGGGCGGGGTAGCACTGAAGCTTTCTTT. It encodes CASSGGRGSTEAFF.

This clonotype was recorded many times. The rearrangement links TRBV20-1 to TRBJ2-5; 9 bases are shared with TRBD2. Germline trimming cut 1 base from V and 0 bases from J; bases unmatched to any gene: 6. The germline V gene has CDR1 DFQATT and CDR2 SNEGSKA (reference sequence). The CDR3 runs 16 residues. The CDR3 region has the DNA TGCAGTGCTAGAGCGGCTAGCGGGGACCACCAAGAGACCCAGTACTTC. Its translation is CSARAASGDHQETQYF.

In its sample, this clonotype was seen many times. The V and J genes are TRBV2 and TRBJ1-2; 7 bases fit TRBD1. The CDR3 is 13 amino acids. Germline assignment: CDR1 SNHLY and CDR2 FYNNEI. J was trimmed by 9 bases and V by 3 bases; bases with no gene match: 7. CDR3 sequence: CASSEIRTGSYTF. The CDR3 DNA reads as TGTGCCAGCAGTGAGATTCGGACAGGAAGCTACACCTTC.

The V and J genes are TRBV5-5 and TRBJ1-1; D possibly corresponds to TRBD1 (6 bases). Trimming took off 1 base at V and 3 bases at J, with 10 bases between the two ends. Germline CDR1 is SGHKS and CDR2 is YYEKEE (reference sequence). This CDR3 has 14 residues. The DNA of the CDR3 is TGTGCCAGCAGCTTGACTCAGGGGTACACTGAAGCTTTCTTT. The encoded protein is CASSLTQGYTEAFF.

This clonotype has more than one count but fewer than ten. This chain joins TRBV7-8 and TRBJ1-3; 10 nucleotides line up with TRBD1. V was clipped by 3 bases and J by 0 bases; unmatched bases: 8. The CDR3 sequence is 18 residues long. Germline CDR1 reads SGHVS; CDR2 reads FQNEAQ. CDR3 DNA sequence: TGTGCCAGCAGCTTTAGGACAGGGGGTTCTTTCTCTGGAAACACCATATATTTT. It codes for CASSFRTGGSFSGNTIYF.

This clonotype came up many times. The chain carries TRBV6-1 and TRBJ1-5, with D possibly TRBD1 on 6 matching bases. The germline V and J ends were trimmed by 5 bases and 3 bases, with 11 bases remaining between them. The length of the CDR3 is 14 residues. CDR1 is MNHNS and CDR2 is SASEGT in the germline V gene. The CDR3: CASSSRGANQPQHF. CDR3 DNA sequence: TGTGCCAGCAGTTCCAGGGGAGCCAATCAGCCCCAGCATTTT.